The 17 T cell receptor beta chains below were found in one sample sequenced in a study of beta chain features in type 1 diabetes. Study observations and caveats: Moderate but significant shortening of TCRB CDR3s was recorded in all four CD4+ subsets from Type 1 diabetes patients.

Reverse transcription of all isolated RNA meant that expressed TCRB transcripts were sequenced. Profiling relied on immunoSEQ multiplex PCR, and the TCRdb table lists in-frame clones only, not all of them. The sample gives around 260,000 clones, 20% of which show up once; 0.028% is in the top ten. Which antigens these TCRs recognize remains unknown. Sequencing was done on a sample of naive CD4+ T cells from blood. Every receptor here comes from a woman in her thirties or forties with type 1 diabetes.

The V gene is TRBV30, the J gene TRBJ1-5; 7 nucleotides agree with TRBD1. Germline CDR1 GTSNPN, CDR2 SVGIG (reference sequence). The CDR3 extends over 13 amino acids. V lost 3 bases, J lost 5 bases, and 4 bases stayed unmatched. The DNA for the CDR3 is TGTGCCTGGAGCTGGCAGGGGGATCAGCCCCAGCATTTT. As protein: CAWSWQGDQPQHF.

This clone was seen only once. The rearrangement joins TRBV9 to TRBJ2-2, with unresolved D. The CDR3 length is 16 residues. CDR1 and CDR2 from the germline V gene are SGDLS and YYNGEE. V was cut by 4 bases and J by 0 bases, with 13 bases left in between. The CDR3, as DNA: TGTGCCAGCAGCCAAACAAGCGTAGCGAACACCGGGGAGCTGTTTTTT. This encodes CASSQTSVANTGELFF.

This clone has only a few counts. The chain has TRBV21-1 and TRBJ2-7; TRBD1 is the table's D call, not checked against the DNA. TRBV21-1 corresponds to a pseudogene. The CDR3 extends over 14 amino acids. The CDR3 DNA is TGTGCCAGCAGCAAGAGAGACAGGGGGTACGAGCAGTACTTC. Protein sequence: CASSKRDRGYEQYF.

This clone has more than one count but fewer than ten. The rearrangement links TRBV10-3 to TRBJ2-5, with 10 bases lining up with TRBD2. V gave up 8 bases and J gave up 2 bases; unmatched junction bases: 5. Germline V CDR1 and CDR2: ENHRY, SYGVKD. This CDR3 has 14 residues. The CDR3 reads CAIGSGGSQETQYF. CDR3 nucleotides: TGTGCCATCGGTAGCGGGGGGTCTCAAGAGACCCAGTACTTC.

The rearrangement uses TRBV2 and TRBJ1-1; no definite D call. The CDR3 extends over 12 amino acids. Trimming stripped 5 bases from V and 1 base from J, with 5 bases between. Germline values: CDR1 SNHLY, CDR2 FYNNEI. CDR3 nucleotides: TGTGCCAGCAGTCGACAGAACACTGAAGCTTTCTTT. It is translated as CASSRQNTEAFF.

The chain uses TRBV30 and TRBJ2-1; D gene uncertain. CDR3 length: 10 amino acids. CDR1 is GTSNPN and CDR2 is SVGIG in the germline V gene (reference sequence). The CDR3: CSLERGEQFF. In nucleotides, the CDR3 is TGTTCCCTGGAACGAGGTGAGCAGTTCTTC.

The chain is built from TRBV5-1 and TRBJ1-2, with 7 bases lining up with TRBD1. Trimming cost V 5 bases and J 2 bases; bases outside gene matches: 12. Germline lookup yields CDR1 SGHRS and CDR2 YFSETQ. This CDR3 has 16 amino acids. CDR3 protein: CASRKTTGTVNYGYTF. DNA for the CDR3: TGCGCCAGCAGAAAGACCACCGGGACAGTCAACTATGGCTACACCTTC.

The chain uses TRBV29-1 and TRBJ1-3, with D maybe TRBD1 (5 bases). The CDR3 has 14 residues. Germline loops: CDR1 SQVTM, CDR2 ANQGSEA. Trimming shortened V by 5 bases and J by 0 bases, and 11 bases separated the two germline ends. CDR3 DNA sequence: TGCAGCGTTTTACAGGATCTCTCTGGAAACACCATATATTTT. The encoded protein is CSVLQDLSGNTIYF.

V usage is TRBV14 and J usage is TRBJ1-2; 8 bases align to TRBD1. The germline CDR1 and CDR2 sequences are SGHDN and FVKESK. The CDR3 contains 16 residues. Unmatched junction bases numbered 8, after V lost 0 bases and J lost 5 bases. CDR3 nucleotides: TGTGCCAGCAGCCAAGAAGTGGACAGGGAGATTTATGGCTACACCTTC. Its protein is CASSQEVDREIYGYTF.

This clone occurred a few times. The chain joins TRBV7-9 to TRBJ2-1, with TRBD1 matching 7 bases. This CDR3 contains 16 residues. With 1 base clipped from V and 6 bases from J, the junction kept 9 bases outside the gene matches. CDR1 is SEHNR, CDR2 FQNEAQ, per germline (reference sequence). DNA for the CDR3: TGTGCCAGCAGCTTAGTAGCCCGACAGGGTAGCAATGAGCAGTTCTTC. This codes for CASSLVARQGSNEQFF.

The chain recombines TRBV9 with TRBJ2-3; TRBD1 matches at 7 bases. The CDR3 consists of 15 residues. V lost 3 bases and J lost 3; bases outside the gene matches: 7. Germline V gives CDR1 SGDLS, CDR2 YYNGEE. This chain's CDR3 is CASSAGGEGTDTQYF. The CDR3 DNA sequence: TGTGCCAGCAGCGCAGGGGGTGAGGGGACAGATACGCAGTATTTT. Complete variable domain (other parts from reference TRBV9 and TRBJ2-3): DSGVTQTPKHLITATGQRVTLRCSPRSGDLSVYWYQQSLDQGLQFLIQYYNGEERAKGNILERFSAQQFPDLHSELNLSSLELGDSALYFCASSAGGEGTDTQYFGPGTRLTVL.

V usage is TRBV19 and J usage is TRBJ2-1; 9 bases align to TRBD2. V shed 2 bases and J 4 bases; nucleotides not matched to a gene: 3. Germline lookup yields CDR1 LNHDA and CDR2 SQIVND (reference sequence). This CDR3 comprises 15 residues. CDR3 DNA sequence: TGTGCCAGTAGTATACTAGCGGGGTTGTACAATGAGCAGTTCTTC. Its translation is CASSILAGLYNEQFF. The full variable domain, its missing parts supplied by reference TRBV19 and TRBJ2-1, is DGGITQSPKYLFRKEGQNVTLSCEQNLNHDAMYWYRQDPGQGLRLIYYSQIVNDFQKGDIAEGYSVSREKKESFPLTVTSAQKNPTAFYLCASSILAGLYNEQFFGPGTRLTVL.

This clone was detected only once. This chain uses TRBV9 with TRBJ1-4, with TRBD1 identical over 7 bases. Trimming at V came to 3 bases and at J to 8 bases, leaving 7 bases not matched to a gene. The germline CDR1 and CDR2 sequences are SGDLS and YYNGEE. The CDR3 has 14 residues. The CDR3: CASSAGGKNEKLFF. The CDR3 DNA reads as TGTGCCAGCAGCGCAGGGGGGAAAAACGAAAAACTGTTTTTT.

This rearrangement joins TRBV4-2 to TRBJ1-5; D call uncertain. Germline CDR1 and CDR2: LGHNA and YNFKEQ. This CDR3 is built from 16 residues. The V end lost 0 bases, the J end lost 1 base, and 10 bases lay between the germline ends. The CDR3 bases are TGTGCCAGCAGCCAAGAAGCGCCTCCCAGCAATCAGCCCCAGCATTTT. It translates to CASSQEAPPSNQPQHF.

This clone was counted a few times. The chain recombines TRBV18 with TRBJ1-1; D gene uncertain. Germline CDR1 is KGHSH and CDR2 is LQKENI. Between the trimmed V and J ends, which lost 5 bases and 5 bases, there was a span of 12 bases. The CDR3 spans 13 residues. CDR3: CASSWGGKTEAFF. In DNA, the CDR3 is TGTGCCAGCTCATGGGGAGGTAAAACTGAAGCTTTCTTT.

This clone was seen a handful of times. The chain joins TRBV9 to TRBJ2-5; 11 bases are shared with TRBD1. CDR3 size: 14 residues. Trimming cost V 2 bases and J 5 bases; bases outside gene matches: 2. CDR1 and CDR2 from the germline V gene are SGDLS and YYNGEE. Here the CDR3 reads CASSVGDRGETQYF. The DNA for the CDR3 is TGTGCCAGCAGCGTGGGGGACAGGGGGGAGACCCAGTACTTC. Together with reference TRBV9 and TRBJ2-5, the CDR3 gives the full variable domain: DSGVTQTPKHLITATGQRVTLRCSPRSGDLSVYWYQQSLDQGLQFLIQYYNGEERAKGNILERFSAQQFPDLHSELNLSSLELGDSALYFCASSVGDRGETQYFGPGTRLLVL.

The chain has TRBV9 and TRBJ2-1; 10 positions agree with TRBD2. Trimming removed 2 bases from V and 8 bases from J; junction bases left unmatched: 7. Looked up from germline, CDR1 is SGDLS and CDR2 is YYNGEE. This CDR3 spans 15 amino acids. The DNA of the CDR3 is TGTGCCAGCAGCGTTTTAGCGGGAGGTATGGATGAGCAGTTCTTC. It is translated as CASSVLAGGMDEQFF. Complete variable domain (other parts from reference TRBV9 and TRBJ2-1): DSGVTQTPKHLITATGQRVTLRCSPRSGDLSVYWYQQSLDQGLQFLIQYYNGEERAKGNILERFSAQQFPDLHSELNLSSLELGDSALYFCASSVLAGGMDEQFFGPGTRLTVL.